There are a few counts of the clone carrying this TCR beta chain. This entry belongs to a study of blood T cell repertoires in COVID-19. Background on the study: Some COVID-19 samples were acute and others convalescent; all came from the United States, Italy and Spain.

CDR1 is SEHNR, CDR2 FQNEAQ, per germline (reference sequence). The CDR3 runs 16 residues. V was pared by 5 bases and J by 1 base, with 12 bases between. Assay: immunoSEQ multiplex PCR; the TCRdb copy retains only in-frame clones and omits some. The table records under 250,000 clones, about nine tenths of them present only once. Material: peripheral blood. The sequence was collected from a woman aged 40 to 50 with acute or convalescent COVID-19. The J gene is TRBJ1-6, the V gene TRBV7-9, with D possibly being TRBD1 (5 bases). Here the CDR3 reads CASSLLSGSYNSPLHF. The CDR3 nucleotides are TGTGCCAGCAGCCTCTTATCAGGGTCCTATAATTCACCCCTCCACTTT. The variable domain in full, with the rest retrieved from reference TRBV7-9 and TRBJ1-6, is DTGVSQNPRHKITKRGQNVTFRCDPISEHNRLYWYRQTLGQGPEFLTYFQNEAQLEKSRLLSDRFSAERPKGSFSTLEIQRTEQGDSAMYLCASSLLSGSYNSPLHFGNGTRLTVT.